This T cell receptor (beta chain) emerged from a study of blood T cell repertoires in COVID-19. Study details: The United States, Italy and Spain were the sources of the acute and convalescent COVID-19 samples.

Methods used by the authors: Estimation of nucleated cell counts was performed using reference gene primer amplification. Sequencing used immunoSEQ multiplex PCR; TCRdb keeps in-frame clones, though not all of them. D and trimming come from the DNA, and the V and J calls and clone size come from that table. The table has about 300,000 clones, approximately 89% seen once. Seattle-derived patients entered the study during active infection and were followed longitudinally. V was trimmed by 0 bases and J by 7 bases, leaving 11 bases between them. The CDR3 runs to 14 residues. The germline gives CDR1 SGHDT, CDR2 YYEEEE.

The V gene is TRBV5-6, the J gene TRBJ1-5; D possibly corresponds to TRBD1 (5 bases). This receptor was obtained from a woman younger than 45 with COVID-19, enrolled during active disease. The sequenced sample was peripheral blood. The CDR3 sequence: CASSLGLSGQPQHF. The CDR3 DNA follows: TGTGCCAGCAGCTTGGGGCTATCAGGGCAGCCCCAGCATTTT.